This TCR beta chain derives from a study of blood T cell repertoires in COVID-19. The overall study: Sample material is recorded as cDNA or gDNA derived from T cells, B-cell-depleted T cells, or PBMCs.

Germline V gene sequence: CDR1 SGHNT, CDR2 YYREEE (reference sequence). Trimming took off 4 bases at V and 2 bases at J, with 12 bases between the two ends. This CDR3 spans 14 amino acids. Participant ages covered roughly 18 to 89 years across about 22 US areas. In the original processing: Reference gene primer amplification gave estimated nucleated cell counts. The assay was immunoSEQ multiplex PCR, and TCRdb's table has in-frame clones only and misses some. D and trimming were read from the DNA, whereas the V and J calls and clone size are those reported in that table. In the table there are approximately 300,000 clones, under 95% of which are singletons.

This chain links TRBV5-4 with TRBJ1-2; D ambiguous. This sequence originates from a woman in her twenties or thirties who had recovered from COVID-19. The specimen was PBMCs or T cells enriched from blood (not recorded which). The CDR3 reads CASSEGGHNYGYTF. The DNA of the CDR3 is TGTGCCAGCAGCGAGGGAGGGCACAACTATGGCTACACCTTC. Based on the CDR3 plus reference TRBV5-4 and TRBJ1-2, the full variable domain is ETGVTQSPTHLIKTRGQQVTLRCSSQSGHNTVSWYQQALGQGPQFIFQYYREEENGRGNFPPRFSGLQFPNYSSELNVNALELDDSALYLCASSEGGHNYGYTFGSGTRLTVV.